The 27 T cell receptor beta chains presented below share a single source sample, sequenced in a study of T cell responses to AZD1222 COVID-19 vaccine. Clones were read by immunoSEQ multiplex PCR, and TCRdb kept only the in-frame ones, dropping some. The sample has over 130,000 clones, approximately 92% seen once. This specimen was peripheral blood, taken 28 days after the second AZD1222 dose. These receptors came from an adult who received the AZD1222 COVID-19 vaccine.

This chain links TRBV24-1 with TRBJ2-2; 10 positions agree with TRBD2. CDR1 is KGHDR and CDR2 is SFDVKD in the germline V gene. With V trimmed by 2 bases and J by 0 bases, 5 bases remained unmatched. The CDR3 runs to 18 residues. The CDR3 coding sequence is TGTGCCACCAGTGATTCCCCGGGACTAGCGTCGAACACCGGGGAGCTGTTTTTT. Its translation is CATSDSPGLASNTGELFF.

This CDR3 reads CASSLFRLNTEAFF. In DNA, the CDR3 is TGTGCCAGCAGTTTGTTTCGTTTGAACACTGAAGCTTTCTTT. The chain carries TRBV27 and TRBJ1-1; D not resolved. V was pared by 3 bases and J by 0 bases, with 8 bases between. This CDR3 has 14 residues. Germline V gene data show CDR1 as MNHEY and CDR2 as SMNVEV (reference sequence).

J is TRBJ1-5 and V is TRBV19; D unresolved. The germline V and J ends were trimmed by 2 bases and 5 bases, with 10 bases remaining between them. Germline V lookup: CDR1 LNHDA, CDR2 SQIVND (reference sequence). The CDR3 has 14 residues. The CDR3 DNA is TGTGCCAGTAGTATAAAATTCAACTATCAGCCCCAGCATTTT. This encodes CASSIKFNYQPQHF.

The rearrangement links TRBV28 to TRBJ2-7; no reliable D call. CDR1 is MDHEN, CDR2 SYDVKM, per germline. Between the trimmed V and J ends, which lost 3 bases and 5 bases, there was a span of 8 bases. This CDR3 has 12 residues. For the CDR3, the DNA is TGTGCCAGCAGTTTCGGTCTGGACGAGCAGTACTTC. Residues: CASSFGLDEQYF. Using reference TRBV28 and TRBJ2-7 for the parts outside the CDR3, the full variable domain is DVKVTQSSRYLVKRTGEKVFLECVQDMDHENMFWYRQDPGLGLRLIYFSYDVKMKEKGDIPEGYSVSREKKERFSLILESASTNQTSMYLCASSFGLDEQYFGPGTRLTVT.

This CDR3 is CAISEVVDEQYF. The CDR3 coding sequence is TGTGCCATCAGTGAGGTCGTGGACGAGCAGTACTTC. The V call is TRBV10-3, the J call TRBJ2-7, with unresolved D. Germline V gives CDR1 ENHRY, CDR2 SYGVKD. This CDR3 region has 12 residues. The V gene lost 2 bases and the J gene lost 5 bases, with 7 bases spanning the gap.

The CDR3: CASSLGTQANQPQHF. In DNA form, the CDR3 reads TGTGCCAGCAGTTTAGGAACGCAGGCCAATCAGCCCCAGCATTTT. The chain uses TRBV27 and TRBJ1-5; D gene unclear. CDR3 size: 15 residues. In germline, CDR1 is MNHEY, CDR2 SMNVEV (reference sequence). Trimming removed 2 bases at V and 3 bases at J, with 11 bases between.

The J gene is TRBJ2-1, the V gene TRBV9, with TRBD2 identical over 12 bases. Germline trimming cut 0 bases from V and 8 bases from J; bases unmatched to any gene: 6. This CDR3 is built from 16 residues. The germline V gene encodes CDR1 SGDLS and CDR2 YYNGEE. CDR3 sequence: CASSVVASGRDYEQFF. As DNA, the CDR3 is TGTGCCAGCAGCGTAGTTGCTAGCGGGAGGGACTATGAGCAGTTCTTC.

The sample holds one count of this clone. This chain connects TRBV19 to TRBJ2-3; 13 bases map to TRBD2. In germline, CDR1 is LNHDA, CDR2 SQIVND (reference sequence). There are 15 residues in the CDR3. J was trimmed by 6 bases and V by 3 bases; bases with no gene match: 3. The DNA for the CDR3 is TGTGCCAGTAGTATGCTGACTAGCGGGAGGGATACGCAGTATTTT. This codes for CASSMLTSGRDTQYF.

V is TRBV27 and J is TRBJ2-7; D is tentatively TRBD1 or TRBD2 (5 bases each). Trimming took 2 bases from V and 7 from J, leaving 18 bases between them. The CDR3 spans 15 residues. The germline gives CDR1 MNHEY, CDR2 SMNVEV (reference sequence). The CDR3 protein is CASSLKRGDYGEQYF. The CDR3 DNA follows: TGTGCCAGCAGTTTAAAGAGGGGCGATTATGGAGAGCAGTACTTC.

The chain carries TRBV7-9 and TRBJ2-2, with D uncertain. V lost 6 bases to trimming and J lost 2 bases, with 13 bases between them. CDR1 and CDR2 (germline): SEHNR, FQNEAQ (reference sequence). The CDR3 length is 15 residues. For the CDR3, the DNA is TGTGCCAGCAGTGCCTCGGCGCTCAACACCGGGGAGCTGTTTTTT. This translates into CASSASALNTGELFF.

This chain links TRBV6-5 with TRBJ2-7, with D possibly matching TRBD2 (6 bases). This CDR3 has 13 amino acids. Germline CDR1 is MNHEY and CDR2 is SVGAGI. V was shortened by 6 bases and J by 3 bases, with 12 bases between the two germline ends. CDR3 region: CASRPTSFYEQYF. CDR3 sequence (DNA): TGTGCCAGCAGACCAACTAGCTTCTACGAGCAGTACTTC.

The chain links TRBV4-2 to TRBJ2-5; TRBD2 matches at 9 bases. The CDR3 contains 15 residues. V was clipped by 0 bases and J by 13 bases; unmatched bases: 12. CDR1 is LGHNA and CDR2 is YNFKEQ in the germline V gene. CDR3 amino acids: CASSQESGTSSDRYF. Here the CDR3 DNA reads TGTGCCAGCAGCCAAGAATCCGGGACTAGCAGTGATCGGTACTTC.

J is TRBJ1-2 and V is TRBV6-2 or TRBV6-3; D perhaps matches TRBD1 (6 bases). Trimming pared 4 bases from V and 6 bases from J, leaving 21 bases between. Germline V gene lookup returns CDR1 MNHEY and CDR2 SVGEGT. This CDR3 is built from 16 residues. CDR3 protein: CASSSIDLTKGDGYTF. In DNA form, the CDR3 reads TGTGCCAGCAGTTCCATTGACTTGACTAAGGGGGATGGCTACACCTTC.

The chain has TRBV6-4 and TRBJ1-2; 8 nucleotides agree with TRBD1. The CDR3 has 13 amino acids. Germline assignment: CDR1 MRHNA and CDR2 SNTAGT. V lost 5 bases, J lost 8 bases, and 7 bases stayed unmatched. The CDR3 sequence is CASSPDRVGGYTF. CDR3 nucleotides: TGTGCCAGCAGTCCGGACAGGGTGGGCGGCTACACCTTC.

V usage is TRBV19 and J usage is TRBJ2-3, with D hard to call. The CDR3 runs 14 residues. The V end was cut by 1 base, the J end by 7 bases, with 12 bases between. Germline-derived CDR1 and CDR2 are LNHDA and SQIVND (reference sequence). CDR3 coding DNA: TGTGCCAGTAGTATAGGGCTCGGTAGTAATACGCAGTATTTT. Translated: CASSIGLGSNTQYF. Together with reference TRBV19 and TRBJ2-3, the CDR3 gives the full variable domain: DGGITQSPKYLFRKEGQNVTLSCEQNLNHDAMYWYRQDPGQGLRLIYYSQIVNDFQKGDIAEGYSVSREKKESFPLTVTSAQKNPTAFYLCASSIGLGSNTQYFGPGTRLTVL.

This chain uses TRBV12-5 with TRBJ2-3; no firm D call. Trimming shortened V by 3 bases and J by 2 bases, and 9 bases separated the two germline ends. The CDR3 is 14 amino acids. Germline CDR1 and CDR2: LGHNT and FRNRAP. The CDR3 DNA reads TGTGCTAGTGGTTTAGGGTGGGACACAGATACGCAGTATTTT. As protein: CASGLGWDTDTQYF.

CDR3 amino acids: CASSLAGGGNTGELFF. CDR3 in DNA: TGTGCCAGCAGCTTAGCCGGGGGAGGGAACACCGGGGAGCTGTTTTTT. This chain uses TRBV7-2 with TRBJ2-2, with D perhaps matching TRBD2 (6 bases). V was shortened by 0 bases and J by 1 base, with 9 bases between the two germline ends. The CDR3 consists of 16 residues. Germline assignment: CDR1 SGHTA and CDR2 FQGNSA.

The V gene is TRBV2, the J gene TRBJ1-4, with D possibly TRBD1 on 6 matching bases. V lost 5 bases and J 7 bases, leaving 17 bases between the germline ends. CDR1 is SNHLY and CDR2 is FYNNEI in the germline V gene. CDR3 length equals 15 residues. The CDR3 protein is CASSTLAGVGEKLFF. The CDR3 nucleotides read TGTGCCAGCAGTACCCTGGCAGGGGTGGGTGAAAAACTGTTTTTT.

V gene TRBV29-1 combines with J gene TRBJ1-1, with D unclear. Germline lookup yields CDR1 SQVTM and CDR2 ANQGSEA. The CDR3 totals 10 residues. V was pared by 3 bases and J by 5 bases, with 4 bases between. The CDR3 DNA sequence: TGCAGCGTTGACGGGACTGAAGCTTTCTTT. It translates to CSVDGTEAFF.

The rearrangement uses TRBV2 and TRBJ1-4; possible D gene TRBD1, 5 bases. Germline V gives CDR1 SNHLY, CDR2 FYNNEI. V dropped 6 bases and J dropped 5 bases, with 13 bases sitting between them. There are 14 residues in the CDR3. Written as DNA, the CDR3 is TGTGCCAGCAGAGGGCGGGGGGAAAATGAAAAACTGTTTTTT. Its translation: CASRGRGENEKLFF. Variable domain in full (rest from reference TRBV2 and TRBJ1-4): EPEVTQTPSHQVTQMGQEVILRCVPISNHLYFYWYRQILGQKVEFLVSFYNNEISEKSEIFDDQFSVERPDGSNFTLKIRSTKLEDSAMYFCASRGRGENEKLFFGSGTQLSVL.

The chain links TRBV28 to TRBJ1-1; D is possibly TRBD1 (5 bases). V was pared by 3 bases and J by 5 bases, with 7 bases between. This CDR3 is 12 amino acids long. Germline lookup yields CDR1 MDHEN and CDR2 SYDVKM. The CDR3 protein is CASSFAGTEAFF. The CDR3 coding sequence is TGTGCCAGCAGTTTCGCAGGGACTGAAGCTTTCTTT.

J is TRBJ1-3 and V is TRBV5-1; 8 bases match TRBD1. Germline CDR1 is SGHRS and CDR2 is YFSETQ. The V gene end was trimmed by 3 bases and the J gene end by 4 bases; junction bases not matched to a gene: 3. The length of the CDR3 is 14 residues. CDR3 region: CASSSTGAGNTIYF. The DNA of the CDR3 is TGCGCCAGCAGCTCGACAGGGGCCGGAAACACCATATATTTT. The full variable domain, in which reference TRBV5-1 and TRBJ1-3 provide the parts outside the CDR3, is KAGVTQTPRYLIKTRGQQVTLSCSPISGHRSVSWYQQTPGQGLQFLFEYFSETQRNKGNFPGRFSGRQFSNSRSEMNVSTLELGDSALYLCASSSTGAGNTIYFGEGSWLTVV.

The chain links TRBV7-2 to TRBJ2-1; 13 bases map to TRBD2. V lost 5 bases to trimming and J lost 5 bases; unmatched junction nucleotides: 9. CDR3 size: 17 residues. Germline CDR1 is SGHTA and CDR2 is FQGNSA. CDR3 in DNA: TGTGCCAGCAGCCCTGGACTAGCGGGAGAAATTGACAATGAGCAGTTCTTC. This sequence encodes CASSPGLAGEIDNEQFF.

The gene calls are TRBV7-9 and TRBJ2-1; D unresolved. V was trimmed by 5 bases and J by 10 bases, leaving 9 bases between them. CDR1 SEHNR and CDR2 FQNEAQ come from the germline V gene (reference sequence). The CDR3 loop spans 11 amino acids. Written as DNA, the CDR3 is TGTGCCAGCAGCGGCCTACGGGAGCAGTTCTTC. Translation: CASSGLREQFF.

CDR3 in amino acids: CAWSDDRVFDQPQHF. The CDR3 nucleotides are TGTGCCTGGAGCGATGACAGGGTATTCGATCAGCCCCAGCATTTT. The V and J genes are TRBV30 and TRBJ1-5, with 7 bases that match TRBD1. V dropped 3 bases and J dropped 5; count of bases not matched to a gene: 10. Looked up from germline, CDR1 is GTSNPN and CDR2 is SVGIG (reference sequence). The CDR3 has 15 residues.

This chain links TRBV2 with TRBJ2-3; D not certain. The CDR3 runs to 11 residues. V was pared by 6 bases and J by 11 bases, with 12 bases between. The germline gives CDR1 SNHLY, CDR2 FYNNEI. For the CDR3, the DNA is TGTGCCAGCAGCGCTGCCCCTTGGCAGTATTTT. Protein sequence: CASSAAPWQYF.

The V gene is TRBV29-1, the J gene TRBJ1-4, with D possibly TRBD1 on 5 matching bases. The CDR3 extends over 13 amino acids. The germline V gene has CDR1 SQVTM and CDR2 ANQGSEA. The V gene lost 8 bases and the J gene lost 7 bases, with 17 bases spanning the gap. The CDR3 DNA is TGCAGCTCCGATGGGGGGGAGGGTGAAAAACTGTTTTTT. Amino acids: CSSDGGEGEKLFF. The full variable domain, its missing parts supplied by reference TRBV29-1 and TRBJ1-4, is SAVISQKPSRDICQRGTSLTIQCQVDSQVTMMFWYRQQPGQSLTLIATANQGSEATYESGFVIDKFPISRPNLTFSTLTVSNMSPEDSSIYLCSSDGGEGEKLFFGSGTQLSVL.